The 23 T cell receptor beta chains given below trace back to one sample, sequenced in a study of shared clonotypes between healthy human individuals. The naive CD8 fraction comprised CD45RO-negative cells positively selected for CCR7 and excluded terminally differentiated effector memory CD45RA+ cells. Sequenced by immunoSEQ multiplex PCR; TCRdb stores in-frame clones only, minus some. The sample holds about 2,100,000 clones, about 92% seen once. The sample was naive CD8+ T cells from PBMCs. These receptors were taken from a man between 18 and 29 years old in good health. Some clones in this sample may be carry-over from other donors' samples.

The chain's CDR3 is CASSVGLAGVLGTDTQYF. CDR3 sequence (DNA): TGTGCCAGCAGCGTCGGACTAGCGGGAGTGCTTGGTACAGATACGCAGTATTTT. This chain joins TRBV7-6 and TRBJ2-3; 13 positions match TRBD2. This CDR3 is 18 amino acids long. With 5 bases clipped from V and 3 bases from J, the junction kept 11 bases outside the gene matches. Germline values: CDR1 SGHVS, CDR2 FNYEAQ.

The V gene is TRBV6-5, the J gene TRBJ1-1; 8 bases map to TRBD1. This CDR3 region has 14 residues. Per the germline V gene, CDR1 is MNHEY and CDR2 is SVGAGI. V lost 5 bases and J lost 5; bases outside the gene matches: 7. CDR3 bases: TGTGCCAGCAGTCCCAGGGGGCGTAAGACTGAAGCTTTCTTT. This translates into CASSPRGRKTEAFF.

The chain is built from TRBV29-1 and TRBJ2-1; TRBD1 aligns across 10 bases. CDR3 length: 12 amino acids. Germline CDR1 reads SQVTM; CDR2 reads ANQGSEA. Trimming at V came to 7 bases and at J to 8 bases, leaving 5 bases not matched to a gene. CDR3 DNA: TGCAGCGGGGGGGACAGGGGCCATGAGCAGTTCTTC. This sequence encodes CSGGDRGHEQFF.

The V call is TRBV6-5, the J call TRBJ1-2; the match to TRBD1 covers 8 bases. The CDR3 is 14 residues long. Germline V CDR1 and CDR2: MNHEY, SVGAGI. Germline trimming cut 0 bases from V and 8 bases from J; bases unmatched to any gene: 5. This chain's CDR3 is CASSYSKTGDGYTF. The CDR3 DNA reads TGTGCCAGCAGTTACTCGAAGACAGGGGACGGCTACACCTTC.

This chain uses TRBV6-1 with TRBJ2-3, with TRBD2 as a possible D gene (5 bases). Germline CDR1 reads MNHNS; CDR2 reads SASEGT. The CDR3 has 17 amino acids. V dropped 0 bases and J dropped 1 base, with 14 bases sitting between them. CDR3 sequence (DNA): TGTGCCAGCAGTGAAGCAACGTGGGGAGTCGGCACAGATACGCAGTATTTT. Its translation: CASSEATWGVGTDTQYF.

This clone has just one count. The identical CDR3 is also encoded by other nucleotide sequences in the sample. The rearrangement links TRBV7-9 to TRBJ2-5, with 7 bases matching TRBD1. The CDR3 runs 13 residues. Germline V CDR1 and CDR2: SEHNR, FQNEAQ (reference sequence). With 5 bases clipped from V and 2 bases from J, the junction kept 2 bases outside the gene matches. The CDR3, as DNA: TGTGCCAGCAGCCGACAGGGACAAGAGACCCAGTACTTC. Protein: CASSRQGQETQYF.

The chain carries TRBV4-1 and TRBJ1-5; tentatively, D is TRBD1 (6 bases). Germline CDR1 reads MGHRA; CDR2 reads YSYEKL. The CDR3 length is 15 residues. Deletions cut 1 base from V and 4 bases from J, with 11 bases between. The CDR3: CASSQGDTSNQPQHF. The CDR3 DNA is TGCGCCAGCAGCCAAGGGGACACCAGTAATCAGCCCCAGCATTTT.

V usage is TRBV2 and J usage is TRBJ2-7, with D unresolved. The CDR3 contains 11 residues. Germline V gene sequence: CDR1 SNHLY, CDR2 FYNNEI. V lost 8 bases to trimming and J lost 6 bases, with 11 bases between them. DNA of the CDR3: TGTGCCAGCGCGACCAGTCCCGAGCAGTACTTC. It is translated as CASATSPEQYF. Full variable domain (missing parts from reference TRBV2 and TRBJ2-7): EPEVTQTPSHQVTQMGQEVILRCVPISNHLYFYWYRQILGQKVEFLVSFYNNEISEKSEIFDDQFSVERPDGSNFTLKIRSTKLEDSAMYFCASATSPEQYFGPGTRLTVT.

The chain has TRBV27 and TRBJ2-7; D may correspond to TRBD1 or TRBD2 (5 bases each). Between the trimmed V and J ends, which lost 4 bases and 2 bases, there was a span of 12 bases. This CDR3 is built from 14 residues. CDR1 and CDR2 (germline): MNHEY, SMNVEV (reference sequence). Here the CDR3 DNA reads TGTGCCAGCAGTTACCGGGACCACACCTACGAGCAGTACTTC. Amino acids: CASSYRDHTYEQYF.

The CDR3 here is CASSPRTSGSGSEQYF. For the CDR3, the DNA is TGTGCCAGCAGCCCACGGACTAGCGGGAGCGGTTCCGAGCAGTACTTC. The chain couples TRBV7-9 to TRBJ2-7, with 13 bases lining up with TRBD2. The germline gives CDR1 SEHNR, CDR2 FQNEAQ (reference sequence). This CDR3 has 16 amino acids. V was pared by 5 bases and J by 6 bases, with 10 bases of the junction left unmatched. Filled out from reference TRBV7-9 and TRBJ2-7, the complete variable domain reads DTGVSQNPRHKITKRGQNVTFRCDPISEHNRLYWYRQTLGQGPEFLTYFQNEAQLEKSRLLSDRFSAERPKGSFSTLEIQRTEQGDSAMYLCASSPRTSGSGSEQYFGPGTRLTVT.

V is TRBV5-8 and J is TRBJ1-5; a possible D gene is TRBD1 (6 bases). Trimming shortened V by 0 bases and J by 9 bases, and 16 bases separated the two germline ends. CDR1 is SGHTS and CDR2 is YDEGEE in the germline V gene. This CDR3 comprises 15 residues. The CDR3 coding sequence is TGTGCCAGCAGCTTGGGAAGGGGGGGATATACGCCCCAGCATTTT. Protein product: CASSLGRGGYTPQHF. Combining the CDR3 with reference TRBV5-8 and TRBJ1-5 gives the whole variable domain EAGVTQSPTHLIKTRGQQATLRCSPISGHTSVYWYQQALGLGLQFLLWYDEGEERNRGNFPPRFSGRQFPNYSSELNVNALELEDSALYLCASSLGRGGYTPQHFGDGTRLSIL.

The chain combines TRBV9 with TRBJ1-2, with D maybe TRBD1 (5 bases). Germline CDR1 reads SGDLS; CDR2 reads YYNGEE. The CDR3 is made up of 17 amino acids. The germline V and J ends were trimmed by 3 bases and 4 bases, with 22 bases remaining between them. This CDR3 reads CASSEMVEGQGAYGYTF. The CDR3, as DNA: TGTGCCAGCAGCGAGATGGTGGAGGGGCAGGGTGCCTATGGCTACACCTTC.

This clone was seen just once. This chain uses TRBV28 with TRBJ2-7; 9 positions match TRBD1. J lost 3 bases, V lost 2 bases, and 14 bases had no gene match. From germline, CDR1 is MDHEN and CDR2 SYDVKM. CDR3 length: 18 residues. The DNA for the CDR3 is TGTGCCAGCAGTTTAGGGACAGGGCGTGGGGGTATCGGCTACGAGCAGTACTTC. Translated, it gives CASSLGTGRGGIGYEQYF.

The chain joins TRBV4-2 to TRBJ2-2; possible D gene TRBD2, 5 bases. The CDR3 is made up of 15 amino acids. Germline loops: CDR1 LGHNA, CDR2 YNFKEQ. Trimming stripped 2 bases from V and 2 bases from J, with 9 bases between. CDR3 DNA sequence: TGTGCCAGCAGCCAAACTAGATTCAACACCGGGGAGCTGTTTTTT. It encodes CASSQTRFNTGELFF.

This rearrangement joins TRBV28 to TRBJ2-7; 9 bases are shared with TRBD2. The V gene end was trimmed by 6 bases and the J gene end by 5 bases; junction bases not matched to a gene: 11. The CDR3 spans 15 residues. The V gene's germline CDR1 is MDHEN and CDR2 SYDVKM. The CDR3 DNA reads TGTGCCAGCAGAACTATTAGCGGGAGTTACCACGAGCAGTACTTC. The encoded protein is CASRTISGSYHEQYF.

The chain joins TRBV15 to TRBJ2-7, with D possibly being TRBD1 (5 bases). The CDR3 has 15 amino acids. Deletions cut 4 bases from V and 0 bases from J, with 13 bases between. Germline-derived CDR1 and CDR2 are LNHNV and YYDKDF (reference sequence). The CDR3 spells CATSIDRTPSYEQYF. The CDR3 DNA reads as TGTGCCACCAGCATCGACAGAACCCCCTCCTACGAGCAGTACTTC.

CDR3 sequence (DNA): TGTGCCTGGGACAGTAGGTTGGTCCAACAATACCAAGAGACCCAGTACTTC. As protein: CAWDSRLVQQYQETQYF. This chain uses TRBV30 with TRBJ2-5; D might be TRBD1 (5 bases). The V gene's germline CDR1 is GTSNPN and CDR2 SVGIG (reference sequence). CDR3 length: 17 amino acids. The V and J ends lost 5 bases and 0 bases respectively, with 22 bases between them.

This clone occurred once. Different DNA sequences within this sample yield the same CDR3. The genes are TRBV27 and TRBJ2-7, with a weak D call TRBD2 (6 bases). Germline CDR1 is MNHEY and CDR2 is SMNVEV (reference sequence). The CDR3 length is 14 residues. V dropped 3 bases and J dropped 3 bases, with 12 bases sitting between them. The CDR3 DNA follows: TGTGCCAGCAGTTTGGGGGGATCAGGCTACGAGCAGTACTTC. Amino acid sequence: CASSLGGSGYEQYF.

The rearrangement links TRBV28 to TRBJ2-2, with 8 bases that match TRBD1. Germline-derived CDR1 and CDR2 are MDHEN and SYDVKM. This CDR3 region has 16 residues. The junction had 6 bases not matched to a gene; V was cut back by 6 bases and J by 0 bases. The CDR3 bases are TGTGCCAGCAGATACCCGGACAGGGCGAACACCGGGGAGCTGTTTTTT. Translated: CASRYPDRANTGELFF.

The sample holds one count of this clone. The chain carries TRBV27 and TRBJ2-7, with D uncertain. Germline loops: CDR1 MNHEY, CDR2 SMNVEV (reference sequence). This CDR3 region has 12 residues. Trimming shortened V by 5 bases and J by 4 bases, and 9 bases separated the two germline ends. DNA for the CDR3: TGTGCCAGCAGTCATCACAGTTACGAGCAGTACTTC. Translating gives CASSHHSYEQYF.

The rearrangement joins TRBV6-5 to TRBJ2-3; D unclear. The CDR3 length is 15 residues. V gave up 0 bases and J gave up 5 bases, with 12 bases separating them. The germline CDR1 and CDR2 sequences are MNHEY and SVGAGI. CDR3 amino acids: CASSYSSSFRDTQYF. The CDR3 region has the DNA TGTGCCAGCAGTTACTCAAGCAGTTTTCGAGATACGCAGTATTTT.

This sequence joins TRBV28 and TRBJ2-1, with 10 bases lining up with TRBD2. V dropped 6 bases and J dropped 10; count of bases not matched to a gene: 9. CDR3 size: 14 residues. Germline V gene sequence: CDR1 MDHEN, CDR2 SYDVKM. CDR3 region: CASRWASGSVEQFF. The CDR3 DNA reads TGTGCCAGCAGGTGGGCTAGCGGGAGCGTAGAGCAGTTCTTC.

The chain carries TRBV11-1 and TRBJ2-7; no clear D gene. The CDR3 runs to 13 residues. V lost 1 base to trimming and J lost 3 bases, with 7 bases between them. The germline CDR1 and CDR2 sequences are SGHAT and FQDESV (reference sequence). The CDR3 region has the DNA TGTGCCAGCAGCTTAGAACAAGACTACGAGCAGTACTTC. This gives the protein CASSLEQDYEQYF.